The 20 T cell receptor beta chains presented below share a single source sample, sequenced in a study of T-cell memory formation after mild COVID-19. TCRdb used MiXCR to reprocess the 5' RACE reads, holding one entry per CDR3 protein. The data hold 200,000 to 300,000 distinct CDR3 sequences, with 16% observed a single time. Input material: PBMCs or a T cell subset sorted from them (not recorded which). These receptors were taken from a man aged 18 to 29 who had mild COVID-19 (a few samples of this study predate the infection). Cell type and time point are not known.

The chain couples TRBV29-1 to TRBJ1-2, with 7 bases lining up with TRBD1. V lost 0 bases and J lost 4; bases outside the gene matches: 2. In germline, CDR1 is SQVTM, CDR2 ANQGSEA. The CDR3 is 13 amino acids. In DNA, the CDR3 is TGCAGCGTTGAAGAACAGGGGTTCTATGGCTACACCTTC. This sequence encodes CSVEEQGFYGYTF.

Ten or more counts support this clonotype. The genes are TRBV3-1 and TRBJ2-5; 11 bases fit TRBD2. Germline trimming cut 4 bases from V and 0 bases from J; bases unmatched to any gene: 4. Looked up from germline, CDR1 is LGHDT and CDR2 is YNNKEL (reference sequence). This CDR3 is built from 16 residues. For the CDR3, the DNA is TGTGCCAGCAGCCGAGAGACTAGCGGGGACCAAGAGACCCAGTACTTC. This codes for CASSRETSGDQETQYF.

V gene TRBV12-3 or TRBV12-4 combines with J gene TRBJ2-7, with a possible D match to TRBD2 (6 bases). V lost 6 bases and J lost 4, with 16 bases in between. CDR3 size: 14 residues. DNA for the CDR3: TGTGCCAGCAGCGGGACTGTCGGTACTTACGAGCAGTACTTC. Its protein product is CASSGTVGTYEQYF.

The chain carries TRBV7-3 and TRBJ1-6; D is possibly TRBD1 (6 bases). Trimming pared 5 bases from V and 7 bases from J, leaving 15 bases between. This CDR3 is 15 amino acids long. Germline V gives CDR1 SGHTA, CDR2 FQGTGA. CDR3 in amino acids: CASSPQGQPNSPLHF. For the CDR3, the DNA is TGTGCCAGCAGCCCTCAAGGACAGCCGAATTCACCCCTCCACTTT.

This clonotype appeared a few times. This rearrangement joins TRBV7-6 to TRBJ1-4; D is undetermined. There are 18 residues in the CDR3. Trimming removed 5 bases from V and 0 bases from J, with 19 bases in between. The germline CDR1 and CDR2 sequences are SGHVS and FNYEAQ. The CDR3 sequence is CASSPRIVGPATNEKLFF. DNA of the CDR3: TGTGCCAGCAGCCCCCGTATCGTTGGTCCTGCAACTAATGAAAAACTGTTTTTT.

This sequence joins TRBV28 and TRBJ1-2, with D unclear. CDR1 is MDHEN and CDR2 is SYDVKM in the germline V gene. The CDR3 has 11 residues. Trimming stripped 7 bases from V and 4 bases from J, with 7 bases between. CDR3 DNA: TGTGCCAGCATGGGGAGCTATGGCTACACCTTC. It specifies CASMGSYGYTF.

As DNA, the CDR3 is TGTGCCAGCAGCCCACTGGCGGGGGAGAGCAATCAGCCCCAGCATTTT. Protein: CASSPLAGESNQPQHF. This rearrangement joins TRBV6-5 to TRBJ1-5, with D possibly being TRBD1 (5 bases). The germline gives CDR1 MNHEY, CDR2 SVGAGI. Trimming shortened V by 6 bases and J by 1 base, and 16 bases separated the two germline ends. This CDR3 has 16 amino acids.

The V call is TRBV6-2 or TRBV6-3, the J call TRBJ1-2; D is possibly TRBD1 (5 bases). Germline lookup yields CDR1 MNHEY and CDR2 SVGEGT. With 8 bases removed from V and 2 bases from J, the gap between germline ends came to 15 bases. The length of the CDR3 is 14 residues. CDR3 sequence (DNA): TGTGCCAGCCGGGGGACGGCCAAGAACTATGGCTACACCTTC. As protein: CASRGTAKNYGYTF.

This clonotype was observed a handful of times. The chain joins TRBV7-6 to TRBJ2-1, with 9 bases lining up with TRBD2. The CDR3 contains 17 residues. J was trimmed by 4 bases and V by 1 base; bases with no gene match: 8. Per germline, CDR1 SGHVS and CDR2 FNYEAQ. The CDR3, as DNA: TGTGCCAGCAGCTTAGGTTCGGGGACTAGCCTATACAATGAGCAGTTCTTC. Its protein product is CASSLGSGTSLYNEQFF.

The J gene is TRBJ1-1, the V gene TRBV4-3, with D uncertain. Germline values: CDR1 LGHNA, CDR2 YSLEER. This CDR3 contains 11 residues. The V gene lost 1 base and the J gene lost 7 bases, with 4 bases spanning the gap. CDR3 DNA sequence: TGCGCCAGCAGCCAAGGGGGTGAAGCTTTCTTT. Encoded protein: CASSQGGEAFF.

This clonotype was counted only a few times. The chain joins TRBV6-5 to TRBJ2-5, with D perhaps given as TRBD1 or TRBD2 (5 bases each). This CDR3 spans 13 amino acids. The germline gives CDR1 MNHEY, CDR2 SVGAGI. Between the trimmed V and J ends, which lost 6 bases and 5 bases, there was a span of 13 bases. As DNA, the CDR3 is TGTGCCAGCAGAAGGGACCGAAGGGAGACCCAGTACTTC. Translation gives CASRRDRRETQYF.

This clonotype was seen only a few times. V usage is TRBV7-2 and J usage is TRBJ2-1; D possibly corresponds to TRBD2 (6 bases). Germline CDR1 SGHTA, CDR2 FQGNSA. V lost 7 bases, J lost 9 bases, and 10 bases lay in between. The CDR3 totals 11 residues. The CDR3 reads CASNLSGEQFF. The CDR3 region has the DNA TGTGCCAGCAATCTTAGCGGTGAGCAGTTCTTC.

The chain carries TRBV5-5 and TRBJ2-7; possibly TRBD1 or TRBD2 for D (6 bases each). Trimming shortened V by 0 bases and J by 6 bases, and 19 bases separated the two germline ends. Looked up from germline, CDR1 is SGHKS and CDR2 is YYEKEE (reference sequence). This CDR3 spans 16 amino acids. CDR3 in DNA: TGTGCCAGCAGCTTGGATGGGGGGCGAAGGTTCCTCGAGCAGTACTTC. Its protein product is CASSLDGGRRFLEQYF.

This clonotype was detected a few times. This chain uses TRBV7-2 with TRBJ2-7; D possibly corresponds to TRBD1 (6 bases). CDR3 length equals 14 residues. V lost 5 bases, J lost 2 bases, and 13 bases lay in between. CDR1 is SGHTA, CDR2 FQGNSA, per germline. The CDR3 here is CASSPGDGPYEQYF. In nucleotides, the CDR3 is TGTGCCAGCAGCCCAGGGGACGGACCCTACGAGCAGTACTTC.

In this sample, this clonotype turned up a few times. The V call is TRBV7-9, the J call TRBJ2-7; D not resolved. This CDR3 has 14 residues. The V and J ends lost 0 bases and 2 bases respectively, with 8 bases between them. Per the germline V gene, CDR1 is SEHNR and CDR2 is FQNEAQ (reference sequence). CDR3 sequence (DNA): TGTGCCAGCAGCTTAGCCGTGGGAACCTACGAGCAGTACTTC. Translated, it gives CASSLAVGTYEQYF. Variable domain in full (rest from reference TRBV7-9 and TRBJ2-7): DTGVSQNPRHKITKRGQNVTFRCDPISEHNRLYWYRQTLGQGPEFLTYFQNEAQLEKSRLLSDRFSAERPKGSFSTLEIQRTEQGDSAMYLCASSLAVGTYEQYFGPGTRLTVT.

The J gene is TRBJ2-3, the V gene TRBV7-2; 9 positions agree with TRBD1. The germline gives CDR1 SGHTA, CDR2 FQGNSA. The CDR3 is made up of 11 amino acids. Losses at the gene ends were 5 bases for V and 11 bases for J; bases not matched to a gene: 2. The CDR3 here is CASSTGGGQYF. The CDR3 bases are TGTGCCAGCAGCACAGGGGGCGGGCAGTATTTT.

This clonotype was detected a few times. The chain recombines TRBV20-1 with TRBJ1-1; 7 nucleotides agree with TRBD1. From germline, CDR1 is DFQATT and CDR2 SNEGSKA (reference sequence). V lost 3 bases and J lost 4; bases outside the gene matches: 5. CDR3 size: 13 residues. The CDR3 protein is CSARKPGGTEAFF. The CDR3 DNA reads as TGCAGTGCTAGGAAACCAGGGGGCACTGAAGCTTTCTTT.

CDR3 region: CASSPTYTGELFF. CDR3 coding DNA: TGTGCCAGCAGCCCGACATACACCGGGGAGCTGTTTTTT. The chain carries TRBV7-3 and TRBJ2-2; D is unresolved. Trimming cost V 5 bases and J 3 bases, with 7 bases left between them. CDR3 size: 13 residues. CDR1 is SGHTA and CDR2 is FQGTGA in the germline V gene.

This clonotype has at least ten counts. J is TRBJ2-3 and V is TRBV7-2; D may correspond to TRBD1 or TRBD2 (5 bases each). The V end lost 5 bases, the J end lost 9 bases, and 12 bases lay between the germline ends. The germline CDR1 and CDR2 sequences are SGHTA and FQGNSA. The CDR3 sequence is 12 residues long. The DNA of the CDR3 is TGTGCCAGCAGCCCCGGGACGGGGACGCAGTATTTT. This sequence encodes CASSPGTGTQYF. Drawing the rest from reference TRBV7-2 and TRBJ2-3, the complete variable domain is GAGVSQSPSNKVTEKGKDVELRCDPISGHTALYWYRQSLGQGLEFLIYFQGNSAPDKSGLPSDRFSAERTGGSVSTLTIQRTQQEDSAVYLCASSPGTGTQYFGPGTRLTVL.

The table lists this clonotype with a few counts. The chain employs TRBV7-8 and TRBJ1-6; D gene unclear. Germline assignment: CDR1 SGHVS and CDR2 FQNEAQ. The CDR3 is 14 residues long. V lost 5 bases and J lost 5, with 10 bases in between. CDR3 loop: CASSLGLNNSPLHF. In DNA form, the CDR3 reads TGTGCCAGCAGCCTCGGGCTCAATAATTCACCCCTCCACTTT. Full variable domain (missing parts from reference TRBV7-8 and TRBJ1-6): GAGVSQSPRYKVAKRGQDVALRCDPISGHVSLFWYQQALGQGPEFLTYFQNEAQLDKSGLPSDRFFAERPEGSVSTLKIQRTQQEDSAVYLCASSLGLNNSPLHFGNGTRLTVT.